Here is one T cell receptor (beta chain) with its context. The repertoire was sequenced with immunoSEQ multiplex PCR; TCRdb's copy has only in-frame clones and lacks some. The sample yields more than 150,000 clones, 75% to 95% seen once. This sample is part of a study of T cell responses to AZD1222 COVID-19 vaccine. As for the study in general: Both about-4-week and about-12-week second-dose recipients were combined.

V gave up 2 bases and J gave up 12 bases, with 10 bases separating them. Germline V lookup: CDR1 GTSNPN, CDR2 SVGIG (reference sequence). The CDR3 totals 11 residues. The chain is built from TRBV30 and TRBJ1-4, with D unresolved. The receptor comes from an adult in good health. The source was peripheral blood, collected on day 0 of AZD1222 vaccination. CDR3: CAWSRESELFF. CDR3 in DNA: TGTGCCTGGAGTAGGGAGTCTGAACTGTTTTTT.